This record looks at one TCR beta chain sequence and its context. The target of this receptor is not known. No much larger clonotype is one base removed from it; base qualities were not supplied. The germline V and J ends show losses of 6 bases and 1 base respectively, and no gene match explains 10 bases of the junction. Reading from cysteine to phenylalanine, the CDR3 counts 15 amino acids. The sequence is cut down to CDR3 DNA, 45 bases in frame from base 1. This entry is derived from a study of shared clonotypes between healthy human individuals (dated by TCRdb to the early 2020s). Some background on the complete study: A couple of women and a few men aged 18 to 49 years were included in the cohort. For each donor, CD4 naive and CD4 memory were each given three plates, CD8 naive was given two plates, and CD8 memory was given one plate. To estimate repertoire size and how much clonotype sharing occurs between individuals, the study deeply sequenced the blood TCR repertoires of roughly 5 healthy adults. To increase sequencing depth and limit assay-specific biases, different laboratories used diverse techniques to prepare libraries and sequence TCR repertoires. Each donor's leukapheresis produced roughly between roughly 0.94 and 9.5 billion PBMCs.

Using the deep immunoSEQ assay, multiplex PCR amplified TCR CDR3 regions from genomic DNA. Extracted genomic DNA from each cell subset was distributed evenly across all wells of several immunoSEQ 96-well plates, and each plate was treated as a replicate. For sorted subsets, each replicate PCR was loaded with 200 ng genomic DNA, equivalent to some 31,000 T cell genomes. Purified libraries were measured with a Qubit 3.0 fluorometer, size-checked on a Bioanalyzer 2100, and measured again with the KAPA Library Quantification kit. A separate single-read 150-cycle Illumina NextSeq 550 flow cell was used to sequence each immunoSEQ 96-well plate. Concerning the study's data processing: Because the immunoSEQ output included only junctional sequences and no quality scores, the filtering could not be the same as the filtering used for full-length reads. To assign V/J genes and CDR3, sequences were annotated using PyIR, a Python wrapper for IgBLAST v1.9, with IMGT germline references. Reads with weak V/J assignments (E-value above 1e-6), missing CDR3, stop codons, out-of-frame junctions, or ambiguous translated residues were removed. V3J clonotypes were defined by identical inferred V gene, J gene, and CDR3 amino acid sequence. To compute the percentage overlap between repertoires, the number of shared unique clonotypes was divided by the size of the smaller repertoire. RTK rarefaction, the Chao1 estimator, and Recon v2.1 estimates of unobserved clonotypes were used to assess repertoire richness. For all TCRbeta clonotypes obtained by the gDNA method from a handful of donors, generation probabilities were computed with OLGA. In TCRdb, the immuneACCESS table is reduced to in-frame sequences with V and J assigned. These tables do not hold every clone; where another copy was compared, an unresolved V gene accounts for under half, and the others remain unexplained. V and J calls and clone size follow that table, whereas D and trimming were derived from the DNA. The sample table lists 2 million to 3 million clones, over 85% of them with a count of one. Roughly 0.14% of the sample is in the top ten clones.

Healthy HIV-negative adults with no recently reported acute infections or vaccinations were included as donors. Every donor was a Caucasian adult residing in Nashville, Tennessee, USA. CD4+ T cells were enriched through magnetic negative selection, after which naive cells were positively selected on CD45RA and the remaining negative fraction served as the memory subset. Blood was obtained by leukapheresis, after which PBMCs were separated by Ficoll-Histopaque density gradient centrifugation and cryopreserved in liquid nitrogen vapor phase. Analytical flow cytometry was used to check the purity and quantity of every magnetically sorted T cell population. Genomic DNA was isolated from each sorted fraction and quantified by UV absorbance on a Nanodrop 2000c. General study outcomes and caveats: Pairwise subsampling indicated that sequencing depth was expected to affect the degree of clonotype sharing among donors. Across a handful of donors, roughly 5.1% of naive CD4, 3.5% of naive CD8, about 2% of memory CD4, and 0.4% of memory CD8 clonotypes were shared. Higher generation probabilities were observed for clonotypes shared by all four sorted-subset donors than for non-shared clonotypes. Larger estimated clonotype richness was generally found for naive subsets than for memory subsets. Incomplete sequencing was indicated by rarefaction of sorted-subset datasets, despite the large sequencing depth. Only blood was sampled, and tissue TCR repertoires likely differ from those in blood. Because the study included a small number of donors, the genetic and exposure-history diversity represented was limited.

The chain links TRBV5-3 with TRBJ2-7, with 7 bases aligning to TRBD1. TRBV5-3 is sorted into the ORF group, with uncertain function. The specimen sequenced was naive CD4+ T cells sorted from blood. In the paper's terms, the cell subset or site label means: CD45RA+ positively selected. The TCR sequence derives from a young man in good health. The encoded CDR3 is CARKDPGQKSYEQYF. The DNA is as follows: TGTGCCAGAAAAGACCCGGGACAGAAATCCTACGAGCAGTACTTC.